This TCR beta chain was identified in a study of OX40 agonist ivuxolimab in advanced cancers. Across the whole study: Averaging roughly 60 years in age, with a range of roughly 20 to 80, the cohort was approximately 84% male. Three patients got partial responses; one had hepatocellular carcinoma and two had cutaneous melanoma.

V dropped 6 bases and J dropped 0; count of bases not matched to a gene: 5. Germline V CDR1 and CDR2: GTSNPN, SVGIG (reference sequence). The CDR3 has 14 amino acids. This clone has a single count. Generated by immunoSEQ multiplex PCR, the TCRdb table keeps only in-frame clones and is missing some. The sample consists of 70,000 or so clones, about three quarters of them appearing once. J is TRBJ1-3 and V is TRBV30; 7 bases match TRBD1. The source is an adult with an advanced solid tumor such as melanoma, head and neck, liver or kidney cancer. The source was CD4+ or CD8+ T cells sorted from blood, collected in a trial of the OX40 agonist ivuxolimab. CDR3 bases: TGTGCCTGCACCCAGGGGGTCTCTGGAAACACCATATATTTT. It specifies CACTQGVSGNTIYF.